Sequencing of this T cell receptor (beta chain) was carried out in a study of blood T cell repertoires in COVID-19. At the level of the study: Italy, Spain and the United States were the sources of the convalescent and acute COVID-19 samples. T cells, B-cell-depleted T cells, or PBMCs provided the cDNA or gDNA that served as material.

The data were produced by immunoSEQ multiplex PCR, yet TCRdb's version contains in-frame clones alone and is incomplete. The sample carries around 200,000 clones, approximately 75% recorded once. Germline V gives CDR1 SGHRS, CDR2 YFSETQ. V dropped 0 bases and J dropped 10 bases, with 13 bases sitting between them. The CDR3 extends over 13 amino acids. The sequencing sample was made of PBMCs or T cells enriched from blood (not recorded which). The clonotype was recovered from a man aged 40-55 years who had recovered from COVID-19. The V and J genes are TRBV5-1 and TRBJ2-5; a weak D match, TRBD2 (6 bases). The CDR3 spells CASSLGLANDQYF. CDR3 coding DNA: TGCGCCAGCAGCTTGGGGCTAGCGAACGACCAGTACTTC.